Here is one T cell receptor (beta chain) with its context. The CDR3 contains 13 residues. Trimming shortened V by 4 bases and J by 3 bases, and 9 bases separated the two germline ends. This record belongs to a study of blood T cell repertoires in COVID-19. Participant reports of clinical history set cohort assignment. The recovered donors of Cohort 3 showed two negative PCRs, clearance, or symptom resolution. Per the study methods: Reference gene primers were amplified, and this amplification served to estimate nucleated cell counts. Data came from immunoSEQ multiplex PCR; TCRdb stores just in-frame clones and leaves some out. The DNA was the basis for D and trimming; V, J and clone size are from that table. Of 490,000 or so clones detected, approximately 86% appear once; the ten largest clones hold roughly 8.5%.

Sequenced: PBMCs or T cells enriched from blood (not recorded which). The rearrangement joins TRBV12-3 or TRBV12-4 to TRBJ1-1; D may be TRBD1 (6 bases). This TCR was sampled from a woman in her fifties or sixties who had recovered from COVID-19. CDR3 DNA: TGTGCCAGCAGTTGGTACAGGGACACTGAAGCTTTCTTT. It codes for CASSWYRDTEAFF.